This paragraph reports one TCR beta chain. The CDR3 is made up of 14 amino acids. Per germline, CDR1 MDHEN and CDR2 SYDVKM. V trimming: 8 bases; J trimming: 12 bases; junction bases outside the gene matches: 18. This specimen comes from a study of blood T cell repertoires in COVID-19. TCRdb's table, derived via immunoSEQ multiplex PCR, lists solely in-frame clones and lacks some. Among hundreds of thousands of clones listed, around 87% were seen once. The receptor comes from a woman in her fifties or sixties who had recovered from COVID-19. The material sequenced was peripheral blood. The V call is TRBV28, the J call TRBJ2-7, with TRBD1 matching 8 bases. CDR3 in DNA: TGTGCCAGCTCGGTACAGGGGGAACCATGGGCGCTGTACTTC. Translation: CASSVQGEPWALYF.